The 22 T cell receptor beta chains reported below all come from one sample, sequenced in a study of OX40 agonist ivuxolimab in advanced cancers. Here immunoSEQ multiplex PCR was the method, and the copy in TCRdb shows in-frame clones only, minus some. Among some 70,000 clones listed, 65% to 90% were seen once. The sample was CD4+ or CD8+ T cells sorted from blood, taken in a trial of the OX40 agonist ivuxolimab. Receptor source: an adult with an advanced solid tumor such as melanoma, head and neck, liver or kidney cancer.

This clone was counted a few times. CDR3 residues: CASSYERYTDTQYF. CDR3 DNA sequence: TGCGCCAGCAGCTATGAGCGGTACACAGATACGCAGTATTTT. The chain recombines TRBV5-1 with TRBJ2-3, with a tentative D call TRBD2 (5 bases). The CDR3 sequence is 14 residues long. V gave up 3 bases and J gave up 2 bases, with 10 bases separating them. Germline V gives CDR1 SGHRS, CDR2 YFSETQ.

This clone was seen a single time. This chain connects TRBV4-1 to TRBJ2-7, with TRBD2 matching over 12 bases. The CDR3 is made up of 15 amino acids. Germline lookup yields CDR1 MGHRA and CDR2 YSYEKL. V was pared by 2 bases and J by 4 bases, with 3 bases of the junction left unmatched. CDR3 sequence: CASSQRTSGAYEQYF. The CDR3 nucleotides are TGCGCCAGCAGCCAAAGGACTAGCGGGGCTTACGAGCAGTACTTC.

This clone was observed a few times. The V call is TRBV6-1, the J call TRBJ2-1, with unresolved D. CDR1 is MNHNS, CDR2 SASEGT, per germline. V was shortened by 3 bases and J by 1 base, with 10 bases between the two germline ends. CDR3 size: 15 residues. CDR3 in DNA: TGTGCCAGCAGTGAGACGGATCGGTCCTACAATGAGCAGTTCTTC. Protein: CASSETDRSYNEQFF.

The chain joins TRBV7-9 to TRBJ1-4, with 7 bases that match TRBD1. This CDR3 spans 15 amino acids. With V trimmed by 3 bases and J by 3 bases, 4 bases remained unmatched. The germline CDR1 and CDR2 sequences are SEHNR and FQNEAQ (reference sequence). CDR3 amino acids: CASSLETGPNEKLFF. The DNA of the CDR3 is TGTGCCAGCAGCTTGGAGACAGGGCCTAATGAAAAACTGTTTTTT. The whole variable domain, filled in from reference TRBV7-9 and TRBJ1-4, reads DTGVSQNPRHKITKRGQNVTFRCDPISEHNRLYWYRQTLGQGPEFLTYFQNEAQLEKSRLLSDRFSAERPKGSFSTLEIQRTEQGDSAMYLCASSLETGPNEKLFFGSGTQLSVL.

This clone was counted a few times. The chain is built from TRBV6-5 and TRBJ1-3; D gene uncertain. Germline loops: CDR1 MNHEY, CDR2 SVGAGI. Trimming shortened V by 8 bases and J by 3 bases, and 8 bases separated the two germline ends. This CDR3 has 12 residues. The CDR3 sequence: CASSPSGNTIYF. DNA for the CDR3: TGTGCCAGCTCCCCAAGTGGAAACACCATATATTTT.

The CDR3 region is CASTLPGQGTGELFF. The CDR3 DNA reads as TGTGCCAGCACTTTACCGGGACAGGGAACCGGGGAGCTGTTTTTT. V usage is TRBV13 and J usage is TRBJ2-2, with TRBD1 matching 9 bases. The CDR3 covers 15 residues. J lost 5 bases, V lost 7 bases, and 8 bases had no gene match. Germline CDR1 is PRHDT and CDR2 is FYEKMQ (reference sequence).

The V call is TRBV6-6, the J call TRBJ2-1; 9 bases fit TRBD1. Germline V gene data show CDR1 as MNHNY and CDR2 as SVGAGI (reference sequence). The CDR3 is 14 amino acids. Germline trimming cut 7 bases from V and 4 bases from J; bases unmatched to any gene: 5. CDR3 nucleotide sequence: TGTGCCAGCATTATGGGGACAGGGTACAATGAGCAGTTCTTC. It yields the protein CASIMGTGYNEQFF.

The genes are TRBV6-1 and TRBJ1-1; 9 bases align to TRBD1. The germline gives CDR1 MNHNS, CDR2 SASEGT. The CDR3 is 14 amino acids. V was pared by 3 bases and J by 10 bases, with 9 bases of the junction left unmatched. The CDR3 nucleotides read TGTGCCAGCAGTGACCGGGACAGGGTCCCCATAGCTTTCTTT. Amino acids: CASSDRDRVPIAFF.

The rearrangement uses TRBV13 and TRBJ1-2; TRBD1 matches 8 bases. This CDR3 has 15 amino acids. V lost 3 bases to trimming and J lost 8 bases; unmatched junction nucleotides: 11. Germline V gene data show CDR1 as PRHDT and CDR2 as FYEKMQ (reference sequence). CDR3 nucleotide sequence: TGTGCCAGCAGCTTTTCTGGACAGGGACGGGGCGGCTACACCTTC. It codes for CASSFSGQGRGGYTF.

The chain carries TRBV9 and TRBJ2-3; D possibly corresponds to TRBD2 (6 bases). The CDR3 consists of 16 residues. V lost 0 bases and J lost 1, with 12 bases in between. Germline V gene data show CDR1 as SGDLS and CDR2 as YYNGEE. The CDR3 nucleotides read TGTGCCAGCAGCGTAGGGAGGGGCAGGGGCACAGATACGCAGTATTTT. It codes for CASSVGRGRGTDTQYF.

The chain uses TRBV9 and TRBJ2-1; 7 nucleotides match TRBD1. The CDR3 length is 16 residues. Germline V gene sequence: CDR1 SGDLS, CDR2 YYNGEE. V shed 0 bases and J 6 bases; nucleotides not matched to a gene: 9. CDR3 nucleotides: TGTGCCAGCAGCGTAGTGGCAGGGGGTCGGGTCAATGAGCAGTTCTTC. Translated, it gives CASSVVAGGRVNEQFF.

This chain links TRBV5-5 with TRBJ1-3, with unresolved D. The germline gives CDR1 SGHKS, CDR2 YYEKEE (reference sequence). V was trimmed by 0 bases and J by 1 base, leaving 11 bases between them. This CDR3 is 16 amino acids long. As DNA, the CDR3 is TGTGCCAGCAGCTTGGTTGAGCCCGTTTCTGGAAACACCATATATTTT. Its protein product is CASSLVEPVSGNTIYF.

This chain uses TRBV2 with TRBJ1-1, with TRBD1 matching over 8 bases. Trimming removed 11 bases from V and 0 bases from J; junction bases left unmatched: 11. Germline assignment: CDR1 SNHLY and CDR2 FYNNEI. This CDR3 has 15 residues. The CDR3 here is CAGHPGQAMNTEAFF. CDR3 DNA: TGTGCCGGCCACCCGGGACAGGCAATGAACACTGAAGCTTTCTTT.

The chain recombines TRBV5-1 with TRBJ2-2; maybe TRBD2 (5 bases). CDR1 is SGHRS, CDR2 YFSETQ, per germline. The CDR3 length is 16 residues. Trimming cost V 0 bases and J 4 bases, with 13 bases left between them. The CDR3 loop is CASSLAARGGTGELFF. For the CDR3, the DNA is TGCGCCAGCAGCTTGGCCGCCCGGGGTGGCACCGGGGAGCTGTTTTTT.

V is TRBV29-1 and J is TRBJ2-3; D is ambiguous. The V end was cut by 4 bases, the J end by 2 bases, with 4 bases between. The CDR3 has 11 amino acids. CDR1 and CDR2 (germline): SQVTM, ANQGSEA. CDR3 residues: CSVGVTDTQYF. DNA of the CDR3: TGCAGCGTTGGTGTCACAGATACGCAGTATTTT.

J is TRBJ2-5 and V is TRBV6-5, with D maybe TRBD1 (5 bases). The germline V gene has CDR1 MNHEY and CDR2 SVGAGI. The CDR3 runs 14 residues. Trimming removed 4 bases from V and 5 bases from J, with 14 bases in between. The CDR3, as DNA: TGTGCCAGCAGTTCCCCCAGGGTGGAGGAGACCCAGTACTTC. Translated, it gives CASSSPRVEETQYF.

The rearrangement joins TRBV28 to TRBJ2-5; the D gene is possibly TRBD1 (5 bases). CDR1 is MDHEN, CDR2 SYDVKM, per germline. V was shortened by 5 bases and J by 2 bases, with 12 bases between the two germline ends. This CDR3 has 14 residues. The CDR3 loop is CASSRRQLQETQYF. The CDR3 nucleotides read TGTGCCAGCAGTAGGAGACAGTTACAAGAGACCCAGTACTTC.

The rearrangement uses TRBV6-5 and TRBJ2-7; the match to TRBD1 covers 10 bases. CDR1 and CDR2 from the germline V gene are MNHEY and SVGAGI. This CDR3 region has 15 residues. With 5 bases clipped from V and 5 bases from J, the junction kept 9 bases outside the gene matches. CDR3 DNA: TGTGCCAGCAGTCGACTCCGGGACAGGGGTCACGAGCAGTACTTC. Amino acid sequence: CASSRLRDRGHEQYF.

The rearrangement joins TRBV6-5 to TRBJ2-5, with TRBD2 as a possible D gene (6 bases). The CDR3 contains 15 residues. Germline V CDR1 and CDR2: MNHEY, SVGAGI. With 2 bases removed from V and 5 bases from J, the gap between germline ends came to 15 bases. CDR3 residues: CASSYGTSRGETQYF. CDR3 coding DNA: TGTGCCAGCAGTTACGGAACCTCCCGGGGGGAGACCCAGTACTTC.

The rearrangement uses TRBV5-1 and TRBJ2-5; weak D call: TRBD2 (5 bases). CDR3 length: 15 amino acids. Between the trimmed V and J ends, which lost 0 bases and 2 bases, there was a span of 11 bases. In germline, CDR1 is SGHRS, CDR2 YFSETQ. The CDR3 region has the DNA TGCGCCAGCAGCTTGGCGGGGATGGGGCAAGAGACCCAGTACTTC. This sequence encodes CASSLAGMGQETQYF.

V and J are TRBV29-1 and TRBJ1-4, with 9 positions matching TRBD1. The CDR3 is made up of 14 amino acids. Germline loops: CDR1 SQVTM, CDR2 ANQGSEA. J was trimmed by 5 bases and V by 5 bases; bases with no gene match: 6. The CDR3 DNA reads TGCAGCGTTCAACTCGGACAGGGGAATGAAAAACTGTTTTTT. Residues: CSVQLGQGNEKLFF.

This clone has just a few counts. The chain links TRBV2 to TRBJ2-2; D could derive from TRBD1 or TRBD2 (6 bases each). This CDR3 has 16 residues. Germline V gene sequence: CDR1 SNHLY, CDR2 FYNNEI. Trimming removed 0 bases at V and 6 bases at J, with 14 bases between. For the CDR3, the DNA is TGTGCCAGCAGTGAAGCTGTAGGGGGGCTATCCGGGGAGCTGTTTTTT. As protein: CASSEAVGGLSGELFF.